The sequence of this TCR beta chain was determined in a study of T-cell memory formation after mild COVID-19. TCRdb reanalysed the 5' RACE reads using MiXCR and keeps one entry per CDR3 protein. The data show under 300,000 distinct CDR3 sequences, around 8% seen once. The V and J ends lost 3 bases and 3 bases respectively, with 2 bases between them. This CDR3 region has 10 residues. Germline V gives CDR1 DFQATT, CDR2 SNEGSKA (reference sequence). The chain employs TRBV20-1 and TRBJ1-2; D gene unclear. The clonotype originates from a man younger than 30 who had mild COVID-19 (a few samples of this study predate the infection). Cell type and time point are not known. The sequencing input was PBMCs or a T cell subset sorted from them (not recorded which). The CDR3, as DNA: TGCAGTGCTAGTTACTATGGCTACACCTTC. This gives the protein CSASYYGYTF.